This passage covers 26 T cell receptor beta chains from one sample sequenced in a study of blood T cells in healthy people across ages. Next came a second PCR, run for about 7 to 12 cycles, which used a sample-barcoded 5' primer along with a J-beta primer mix. Each CDR3 protein is one row after TCRdb ran MiXCR on the 5' RACE reads. This sample has 2 million or so distinct CDR3 sequences; around 50% occur once, and the top ten carry less than 2.5%. Specimen: blood. The receptors here all came from a woman aged 40 to 50 in good health.

The chain couples TRBV7-9 to TRBJ2-3, with D tentatively TRBD1 (6 bases). The CDR3 runs 15 residues. The germline V and J ends were trimmed by 1 base and 3 bases, with 11 bases remaining between them. Germline V CDR1 and CDR2: SEHNR, FQNEAQ (reference sequence). The CDR3 coding sequence is TGTGCCAGCAGCTTAGAGGGGGATTTAACAGATACGCAGTATTTT. Its translation: CASSLEGDLTDTQYF.

This clonotype was counted once. The CDR3 region is CASGGTGSTYGYTF. DNA for the CDR3: TGTGCCAGCGGGGGGACAGGGTCCACCTATGGCTACACCTTC. The chain employs TRBV28 and TRBJ1-2, with 9 bases that match TRBD1. The CDR3 is made up of 14 amino acids. V lost 8 bases and J lost 4; bases outside the gene matches: 8. Per the germline V gene, CDR1 is MDHEN and CDR2 is SYDVKM.

This chain joins TRBV28 and TRBJ2-7; D not resolved. The germline V gene has CDR1 MDHEN and CDR2 SYDVKM. The V gene lost 1 base and the J gene lost 6 bases, with 7 bases spanning the gap. The CDR3 is 12 amino acids. The CDR3 reads CASSLSYFEQYF. The CDR3 DNA sequence: TGTGCCAGCAGTTTATCATACTTCGAGCAGTACTTC.

This clonotype was seen more than once but under ten times. The chain links TRBV15 to TRBJ1-5, with D possibly TRBD1 on 5 matching bases. Trimming pared 0 bases from V and 2 bases from J, leaving 8 bases between. CDR3 length equals 15 residues. CDR1 LNHNV and CDR2 YYDKDF come from the germline V gene (reference sequence). Written as DNA, the CDR3 is TGTGCCACCAGCAGAGATCTGGGGGGCAATCAGCCCCAGCATTTT. Encoded protein: CATSRDLGGNQPQHF.

This clonotype was found a few times. The chain couples TRBV24-1 to TRBJ2-3; 9 positions match TRBD2. The CDR3 is made up of 16 amino acids. Germline-derived CDR1 and CDR2 are KGHDR and SFDVKD. V lost 3 bases to trimming and J lost 4 bases; unmatched junction nucleotides: 7. CDR3 residues: CATSDRTSDLADTQYF. The CDR3 DNA reads TGTGCCACCAGTGATCGGACTAGCGATCTTGCAGATACGCAGTATTTT.

The J gene is TRBJ1-2, the V gene TRBV14; D remains ambiguous. Per the germline V gene, CDR1 is SGHDN and CDR2 is FVKESK. The CDR3 extends over 15 amino acids. V was cut by 4 bases and J by 4 bases, with 16 bases left in between. CDR3 in amino acids: CASSLPGEVGYGYTF. CDR3 in DNA: TGTGCCAGCAGCCTCCCGGGCGAAGTGGGCTATGGCTACACCTTC.

The chain joins TRBV28 to TRBJ2-1; 9 bases map to TRBD2. Unmatched junction bases numbered 9, after V lost 1 base and J lost 5 bases. Germline V CDR1 and CDR2: MDHEN, SYDVKM. The CDR3 is made up of 17 amino acids. The CDR3, as DNA: TGTGCCAGCAGTTTATTGTATACTAGCGGGCGTAACAATGAGCAGTTCTTC. Its protein is CASSLLYTSGRNNEQFF. Supplemented by reference TRBV28 and TRBJ2-1, the full variable domain reads DVKVTQSSRYLVKRTGEKVFLECVQDMDHENMFWYRQDPGLGLRLIYFSYDVKMKEKGDIPEGYSVSREKKERFSLILESASTNQTSMYLCASSLLYTSGRNNEQFFGPGTRLTVL.

The chain employs TRBV5-6 and TRBJ1-2, with D maybe TRBD1 (5 bases). The CDR3 spans 16 residues. The V end was cut by 3 bases, the J end by 0 bases, with 15 bases between. Germline lookup yields CDR1 SGHDT and CDR2 YYEEEE. This chain's CDR3 is CASSWGRLIPNYGYTF. CDR3 sequence (DNA): TGTGCCAGCAGCTGGGGACGACTGATACCTAACTATGGCTACACCTTC.

The chain is built from TRBV6-2 or TRBV6-3 and TRBJ2-1; the match to TRBD1 covers 9 bases. The end of the DNA aligns better with TRBJ2-7, so the J call may be wrong. CDR1 and CDR2 (germline): MNHEY, SVGEGT. The CDR3 runs 17 residues. The CDR3 is CASSYSSPGTGNYEQYF. CDR3 coding DNA: TGTGCCAGCAGTTACTCGAGCCCCGGGACAGGGAACTACGAGCAGTACTTC.

The chain employs TRBV11-2 and TRBJ2-5; D is undetermined. Trimming took off 1 base at V and 2 bases at J, with 8 bases between the two ends. The CDR3 has 14 amino acids. Germline V gene sequence: CDR1 SGHAT, CDR2 FQNNGV. The CDR3 region is CASSLGFLQETQYF. The CDR3 DNA reads TGTGCCAGCAGCTTAGGGTTCTTACAAGAGACCCAGTACTTC.

This sequence joins TRBV6-2 or TRBV6-3 and TRBJ1-2, with D unclear. The germline CDR1 and CDR2 sequences are MNHEY and SVGEGT. V was trimmed by 8 bases and J by 1 base, leaving 14 bases between them. The CDR3 loop spans 14 amino acids. The chain's CDR3 is CASRSRRYNYGYTF. The DNA for the CDR3 is TGTGCCAGCCGAAGTAGGAGATATAACTATGGCTACACCTTC.

The V and J genes are TRBV7-2 and TRBJ2-4; D not certain. The germline V and J ends were trimmed by 2 bases and 0 bases, with 14 bases remaining between them. There are 17 residues in the CDR3. CDR1 is SGHTA and CDR2 is FQGNSA in the germline V gene. The CDR3 protein is CASSLQPRAIAKNIQYF. CDR3 DNA sequence: TGTGCCAGCAGCTTACAGCCTAGAGCGATAGCCAAAAACATTCAGTACTTC.

This clonotype came up once. The junction departs from the called germline gene at one end, perhaps through a read error. This chain connects TRBV11-2 to TRBJ2-5, with D perhaps matching TRBD1 or TRBD2 (6 bases each). CDR3 length: 15 amino acids. Germline assignment: CDR1 SGHAT and CDR2 FQNNGV. DNA of the CDR3: TGTGCCAGCGGCTTAGAGGGGGGCCTCCCCACCGAGCAGTACTTT. Its translation is CASGLEGGLPTEQYF.

V and J are TRBV20-1 and TRBJ1-6, with 7 positions matching TRBD1. Germline assignment: CDR1 DFQATT and CDR2 SNEGSKA (reference sequence). After removal of 5 bases from V and 6 bases from J, the junction contained 4 bases not matched to a gene. This CDR3 region has 13 residues. The CDR3 loop is CSAGTASNSPLHF. In nucleotides, the CDR3 is TGCAGTGCTGGGACAGCAAGTAATTCACCCCTCCACTTT.

V and J are TRBV13 and TRBJ1-5; D gene uncertain. CDR1 and CDR2 (germline): PRHDT, FYEKMQ (reference sequence). V lost 6 bases and J 2 bases, leaving 11 bases between the germline ends. The CDR3 sequence is 14 residues long. The CDR3 here is CASRPSGGNQPQHF. CDR3 DNA sequence: TGTGCCAGCAGACCCTCAGGCGGCAATCAGCCCCAGCATTTT.

The rearrangement uses TRBV20-1 and TRBJ2-4; D gene unclear. V lost 7 bases and J lost 13, with 17 bases in between. Germline V lookup: CDR1 DFQATT, CDR2 SNEGSKA (reference sequence). The CDR3 runs to 11 residues. CDR3 coding DNA: TGCAGTGAGTTGGGGAAGTTGGAGCAGTACTTC. Protein product: CSELGKLEQYF.

This chain uses TRBV25-1 with TRBJ2-1; TRBD1 agrees at 11 bases. V was clipped by 5 bases and J by 5 bases; unmatched bases: 14. Germline-derived CDR1 and CDR2 are MGHDK and SYGVNS. This CDR3 comprises 18 residues. CDR3: CASSSPRGDRGSHNEQFF. CDR3 bases: TGTGCCAGCAGTTCCCCCCGGGGGGACAGGGGGTCCCACAATGAGCAGTTCTTC. The full variable domain, its missing parts supplied by reference TRBV25-1 and TRBJ2-1, is EADIYQTPRYLVIGTGKKITLECSQTMGHDKMYWYQQDPGMELHLIHYSYGVNSTEKGDLSSESTVSRIRTEHFPLTLESARPSHTSQYLCASSSPRGDRGSHNEQFFGPGTRLTVL.

V usage is TRBV6-5 and J usage is TRBJ2-1, with D uncertain. This CDR3 is built from 13 residues. V was pared by 6 bases and J by 10 bases, with 16 bases between. Germline V gene sequence: CDR1 MNHEY, CDR2 SVGAGI. CDR3 amino acids: CASSREAPTEQFF. For the CDR3, the DNA is TGTGCCAGCAGCCGAGAAGCGCCTACGGAGCAGTTCTTC.

The V and J genes are TRBV2 and TRBJ2-3; maybe TRBD1 (6 bases). V dropped 8 bases and J dropped 0 bases, with 9 bases sitting between them. The CDR3 spans 13 residues. Germline V gene data show CDR1 as SNHLY and CDR2 as FYNNEI. Written as DNA, the CDR3 is TGTGCCAGCCTCGGACAGAGCACAGATACGCAGTATTTT. Its protein product is CASLGQSTDTQYF.

The chain carries TRBV12-3 or TRBV12-4 and TRBJ1-1; 8 nucleotides agree with TRBD1. V shed 6 bases, J shed 2 bases, and the junction held 5 bases outside the gene matches. There are 14 residues in the CDR3. CDR3 DNA sequence: TGTGCCAGCAGGCAGGGACAGGACAACACTGAAGCTTTCTTT. Translating it yields CASRQGQDNTEAFF.

The rearrangement links TRBV29-1 to TRBJ1-4; TRBD1 matches at 8 bases. In germline, CDR1 is SQVTM, CDR2 ANQGSEA. V lost 5 bases, J lost 2 bases, and 4 bases stayed unmatched. CDR3 length equals 14 residues. The CDR3: CSVRTGWTNEKLFF. The DNA of the CDR3 is TGCAGCGTTAGGACAGGGTGGACTAATGAAAAACTGTTTTTT.

The chain has TRBV20-1 and TRBJ2-1; perhaps TRBD2 as D (7 bases). This CDR3 is built from 14 residues. Deletions cut 5 bases from V and 2 bases from J, with 13 bases between. Germline loops: CDR1 DFQATT, CDR2 SNEGSKA (reference sequence). The DNA of the CDR3 is TGCAGTGCTGGCGGGGGCCCCACCTACAATGAGCAGTTCTTC. Translating gives CSAGGGPTYNEQFF.

The chain uses TRBV12-3 or TRBV12-4 and TRBJ1-2; possibly TRBD1 for D (5 bases). The ends were cut back, 5 bases at V and 4 bases at J, with 11 bases in the middle. This CDR3 region has 13 residues. The DNA of the CDR3 is TGTGCCAGCAGTCTGACAGAAGCCTATGGCTACACCTTC. Its protein is CASSLTEAYGYTF.

This clonotype was detected only a few times. The V and J genes are TRBV4-3 and TRBJ2-5; D might be TRBD1 (6 bases). Trimming cost V 2 bases and J 2 bases, with 12 bases left between them. The CDR3 is 15 residues long. Germline V gene data show CDR1 as LGHNA and CDR2 as YSLEER. The CDR3 DNA is TGCGCCAGCAGCCAATCTGGACAGACACAAGAGACCCAGTACTTC. Residues: CASSQSGQTQETQYF.

The chain recombines TRBV29-1 with TRBJ2-3, with D perhaps TRBD2 (6 bases). Germline assignment: CDR1 SQVTM and CDR2 ANQGSEA. The CDR3 totals 11 residues. Between the trimmed V and J ends, which lost 7 bases and 10 bases, there was a span of 15 bases. The CDR3 here is CSGEAGLAQYF. The CDR3, as DNA: TGCAGCGGGGAGGCGGGACTTGCGCAGTATTTT.

The V gene is TRBV7-9, the J gene TRBJ1-2; the D is unclear. V gave up 10 bases and J gave up 4 bases, with 10 bases separating them. This CDR3 spans 11 amino acids. Germline lookup yields CDR1 SEHNR and CDR2 FQNEAQ (reference sequence). The CDR3 is CATAIPYGYTF. The CDR3 nucleotides read TGTGCCACCGCCATTCCCTATGGCTACACCTTC.